This TCR beta chain was recorded in a study of blood T cell repertoires in COVID-19 (dated by TCRdb to the early 2020s). Concerning the study at large: Samples from collaborators originated in the United States, Italy and Spain and spanned both the acute and convalescent phases of COVID-19. The material from the prospective study consisted of cDNA or gDNA derived from T cells, B-cell-depleted T cells, or PBMCs. Subjects who had been exposed to COVID-19, were actively infected with it, or had recovered from it provided the deeply sampled blood TCRbeta repertoires that made up the dataset. The repertoires were made available in a free public database intended to serve as a resource for research on the immune response to SARS-CoV-2. Samples were obtained from the ongoing ImmuneRACE study (first 160 participants) and from 1,200 or so subjects provided by 6 global collaborators. A de-identified subject ID, COVID-19 status, age in years and sex were almost always included in the sample metadata. HLA class I and class II types, where available, came from metadata supplied by the sample provider rather than from assay-based typing.

Remarks on this clone: It has no known antigen specificity. No base quality values were provided; no much bigger clone lies one nucleotide off.

TCRbeta CDR3 regions were amplified from genomic DNA using the immunoSEQ Assay, a bias-controlled multiplex PCR. Per the original workflow: Nucleated cell counts per sample were estimated from amplification of reference gene primers within the assay. To quantify the absolute abundance of each unique TCRbeta CDR3 rearrangement, sequence reads were collapsed and filtered. Productive Simpson clonality was computed per sample as the square root of Simpson's diversity index over productive rearrangements. TCRdb's version of the immuneACCESS table is confined to in-frame rearrangements and falls short of the full clone set. An unresolved V gene accounts for under half of the shortfall where checked; the remainder is of unknown origin. The D gene and trimming were derived from the DNA, and the V and J assignments and clone size from that table. This sample comprises 250,000 to 350,000 clones, about nine tenths of them detected only once. 6.3% of the sample lies in the top ten.

One collaborating source in Seattle enrolled patients while the patients were actively infected and followed the patients over time throughout the course of disease. The collaborating institutions used their own protocols to collect whole blood in K2EDTA tubes. Collaborator samples were shipped for TCRbeta analysis as frozen whole blood, isolated PBMCs, or DNA extracted from either sample type. Including the terminal cysteine and phenylalanine, the CDR3 comprises 13 residues. Only the CDR3 DNA is retained, 39 bases long and in frame from the first base. The germline ends are 11 bases apart after V is trimmed by 4 bases and J by 7 bases. The germline V gene (reference sequence) supplies CDR1 SEHNR and CDR2 FQNEAQ. Overall study results and their limits: How much clinical and demographic metadata was included differed by source and by participant, and the metadata was provided uncurated.

The sequence joins TRBV7-9 to TRBJ1-3, and possibly TRBD1, on 6 matching bases. Sequences were obtained from peripheral blood. The TCR sequence derives from a woman aged 50 to 60 with COVID-19, enrolled during active disease. CDR3 reads: CASSWDNWNTIYF. Read as DNA, the sequence is TGTGCCAGCAGCTGGGACAACTGGAACACCATATATTTT.